This entry concerns a single TCR beta chain. The entry originates in a study of cytomegalovirus exposure and HLA in healthy donors. Assay used: immunoSEQ multiplex PCR; TCRdb lists only in-frame clones, some missing. Counted here are 150,000 to 200,000 clones, under 90% occurring once; the ten biggest clones make up 3.5% to 4.5%. Trimming took 5 bases from V and 5 from J; bases not matched to a gene: 4. Per germline, CDR1 MNHEY and CDR2 SVGAGI. CDR3 length equals 13 residues. The chain joins TRBV6-5 to TRBJ2-5; 8 nucleotides line up with TRBD1. The sample consisted of PBMCs. The receptor was isolated from a man aged 18 to 29 in good health and CMV-seropositive. The CDR3 coding sequence is TGTGCCAGCAGTCCAGGGGGCTTGGAGACCCAGTACTTC. It specifies CASSPGGLETQYF.